The 32 T cell receptor beta chains below all came from one sample that was sequenced in a study of blood T cell repertoires in COVID-19. The table came from immunoSEQ multiplex PCR; TCRdb's copy has only in-frame clones and leaves some out. In the table there are 50,000 to 85,000 clones, 91% of which are singletons. Sequenced input: peripheral blood. The receptors come from a human donor in a cohort sampled during active COVID-19.

In this sample, this clone turned up once. V gene TRBV7-8 combines with J gene TRBJ1-2; D gene unclear. Deletions cut 1 base from V and 3 bases from J, with 12 bases between. The CDR3 extends over 15 amino acids. Per the germline V gene, CDR1 is SGHVS and CDR2 is FQNEAQ. This CDR3 is CASSLVFGQDYGYTF. The CDR3 DNA is TGTGCCAGCAGCTTAGTTTTTGGGCAGGACTATGGCTACACCTTC.

The rearrangement links TRBV6-2 or TRBV6-3 to TRBJ2-5; D not certain. Germline V gene lookup returns CDR1 MNHEY and CDR2 SVGEGT. This CDR3 is 13 amino acids long. V lost 3 bases and J 3 bases, leaving 8 bases between the germline ends. CDR3 DNA: TGTGCCAGCAGTTATATGAGAGAAGAGACCCAGTACTTC. It is translated as CASSYMREETQYF.

This chain uses TRBV15 with TRBJ1-2, with D perhaps matching TRBD1 (5 bases). The CDR3 length is 15 residues. The V end lost 7 bases, the J end lost 4 bases, and 19 bases lay between the germline ends. Germline V lookup: CDR1 LNHNV, CDR2 YYDKDF (reference sequence). This CDR3 is CATTKQDRRLYGYTF. In DNA, the CDR3 is TGTGCCACCACCAAACAGGACCGGAGACTCTATGGCTACACCTTC.

CDR3 protein: CASSPDNRDYGYTF. In DNA form, the CDR3 reads TGTGCCAGCAGTCCGGATAACAGGGATTATGGCTACACCTTC. The chain couples TRBV7-9 to TRBJ1-2; TRBD1 might be the D (6 bases). The CDR3 length is 14 residues. Germline CDR1 SEHNR, CDR2 FQNEAQ (reference sequence). V was cut by 6 bases and J by 5 bases, with 16 bases left in between.

The chain joins TRBV6-5 to TRBJ1-5; maybe TRBD1 (6 bases). The CDR3 sequence is 14 residues long. Germline V gene data show CDR1 as MNHEY and CDR2 as SVGAGI. Trimming took 7 bases from V and 2 from J, leaving 12 bases between them. CDR3 bases: TGTGCCAGCATGCAGGGGCCGGGCAATCAGCCCCAGCATTTT. Protein: CASMQGPGNQPQHF.

J is TRBJ1-2 and V is TRBV19; 7 bases match TRBD1. Looked up from germline, CDR1 is LNHDA and CDR2 is SQIVND (reference sequence). This CDR3 has 15 residues. V trimming: 5 bases; J trimming: 6 bases; junction bases outside the gene matches: 12. The chain's CDR3 is CASSARTGNRHGYTF. The CDR3 nucleotides read TGTGCCAGTAGTGCCCGGACAGGAAATCGGCATGGCTACACCTTC. Full variable domain (remainder filled in from reference TRBV19 and TRBJ1-2): DGGITQSPKYLFRKEGQNVTLSCEQNLNHDAMYWYRQDPGQGLRLIYYSQIVNDFQKGDIAEGYSVSREKKESFPLTVTSAQKNPTAFYLCASSARTGNRHGYTFGSGTRLTVV.

The rearrangement uses TRBV9 and TRBJ2-1, with D tentatively TRBD2 (6 bases). This CDR3 has 15 amino acids. Trimming took off 0 bases at V and 8 bases at J, with 15 bases between the two ends. Germline values: CDR1 SGDLS, CDR2 YYNGEE. Here the CDR3 reads CASSVESFPGDEQFF. DNA for the CDR3: TGTGCCAGCAGCGTAGAGAGCTTTCCGGGGGATGAGCAGTTCTTC.

This chain links TRBV7-2 with TRBJ2-3; TRBD2 aligns across 9 bases. The CDR3 has 17 amino acids. Germline loops: CDR1 SGHTA, CDR2 FQGNSA. J lost 3 bases, V lost 1 base, and 8 bases had no gene match. CDR3 protein: CASSLDLAGWGTDTQYF. For the CDR3, the DNA is TGTGCCAGCAGCTTAGATCTAGCGGGATGGGGTACAGATACGCAGTATTTT.

This chain links TRBV4-3 with TRBJ1-2; TRBD1 is a possible D gene (6 bases). The CDR3 length is 17 residues. The germline V gene encodes CDR1 LGHNA and CDR2 YSLEER. V was pared by 1 base and J by 1 base, with 16 bases between. The CDR3: CASSQGGHSEFNYGYTF. DNA for the CDR3: TGCGCCAGCAGCCAAGGGGGACACTCAGAGTTTAACTATGGCTACACCTTC.

The chain links TRBV5-5 to TRBJ1-4; D not certain. V was trimmed by 4 bases and J by 5 bases, leaving 18 bases between them. CDR1 and CDR2 from the germline V gene are SGHKS and YYEKEE (reference sequence). The CDR3 has 16 residues. CDR3 region: CASSRVQQITNEKLFF. CDR3 DNA sequence: TGTGCCAGCAGCCGCGTCCAACAGATTACAAATGAAAAACTGTTTTTT.

This rearrangement joins TRBV9 to TRBJ2-5; 8 positions match TRBD2. The CDR3 is made up of 15 amino acids. Germline CDR1 and CDR2: SGDLS and YYNGEE. The V gene end was trimmed by 4 bases and the J gene end by 1 base; junction bases not matched to a gene: 6. CDR3 DNA: TGTGCCAGCAGCAACACTCGGGGGGGCCAAGAGACCCAGTACTTC. This codes for CASSNTRGGQETQYF.

This chain uses TRBV18 with TRBJ2-7; 9 nucleotides align to TRBD1. V shed 4 bases, J shed 4 bases, and the junction held 5 bases outside the gene matches. Germline loops: CDR1 KGHSH, CDR2 LQKENI. This CDR3 comprises 14 residues. CDR3 in amino acids: CASSRGQGTYEQYF. CDR3 nucleotides: TGTGCCAGCTCACGAGGACAGGGGACTTACGAGCAGTACTTC.

The V gene is TRBV5-1, the J gene TRBJ2-5; 15 positions match TRBD2. Looked up from germline, CDR1 is SGHRS and CDR2 is YFSETQ. The V and J ends lost 1 base and 5 bases, in that order; junction bases with no gene match: 9. This CDR3 region has 18 residues. The CDR3 region has the DNA TGCGCCAGCAGCTTGATCCCCGGACTAGCGGGAGGGGGGGAGACCCAGTACTTC. Translation: CASSLIPGLAGGGETQYF.

CDR3 loop: CASMGQGAYNEQFF. The CDR3 region has the DNA TGTGCCAGTATGGGACAGGGGGCCTACAATGAGCAGTTCTTC. The chain joins TRBV19 to TRBJ2-1; 11 nucleotides match TRBD1. The germline V gene has CDR1 LNHDA and CDR2 SQIVND (reference sequence). This CDR3 comprises 14 residues. Trimming at V came to 7 bases and at J to 2 bases, leaving 1 base not matched to a gene.

This chain connects TRBV5-6 to TRBJ2-2, with unresolved D. This CDR3 region has 14 residues. The germline gives CDR1 SGHDT, CDR2 YYEEEE. V was pared by 4 bases and J by 1 base, with 8 bases between. The CDR3 nucleotides are TGTGCCAGCAGCCTGGGTCAGAACACCGGGGAGCTGTTTTTT. As protein: CASSLGQNTGELFF.

The chain links TRBV4-1 to TRBJ1-2, with D perhaps TRBD1 (6 bases). V gave up 1 base and J gave up 7 bases, with 19 bases separating them. The germline V gene has CDR1 MGHRA and CDR2 YSYEKL. The CDR3 sequence is 16 residues long. CDR3: CASSQGSVVRGGGYTF. The DNA of the CDR3 is TGCGCCAGCAGCCAAGGGAGTGTCGTGAGGGGGGGTGGCTACACCTTC.

This clone was detected once. The chain carries TRBV7-9 and TRBJ1-2, with D possibly being TRBD1 (6 bases). Trimming took 1 base from V and 3 from J, leaving 6 bases between them. The germline V gene encodes CDR1 SEHNR and CDR2 FQNEAQ (reference sequence). The CDR3 has 13 amino acids. This CDR3 is CASSLGTDYGYTF. CDR3 bases: TGTGCCAGCAGCTTAGGGACAGACTATGGCTACACCTTC.

V is TRBV19 and J is TRBJ2-7, with TRBD2 identical over 9 bases. Germline trimming cut 3 bases from V and 2 bases from J; bases unmatched to any gene: 5. CDR3 size: 15 residues. Germline V gene data show CDR1 as LNHDA and CDR2 as SQIVND (reference sequence). CDR3 coding DNA: TGTGCCAGTAGTATTACGTCTAGCGGGACCTACGAGCAGTACTTC. Translated: CASSITSSGTYEQYF.

This clone was counted a single time. V usage is TRBV6-2 or TRBV6-3 and J usage is TRBJ2-5; a weak D match, TRBD2 (5 bases). Germline CDR1 and CDR2: MNHEY and SVGEGT. V was cut by 5 bases and J by 4 bases, with 8 bases left in between. This CDR3 has 12 residues. For the CDR3, the DNA is TGTGCCAGCAGTCGTGAGGGAGAGACCCAGTACTTC. The encoded protein is CASSREGETQYF.

This clone was seen just once. The chain joins TRBV7-2 to TRBJ2-1; no clear D. V lost 3 bases and J lost 7, with 16 bases in between. Germline lookup yields CDR1 SGHTA and CDR2 FQGNSA. This CDR3 has 15 amino acids. The CDR3 reads CASSFSYSLSNEQFF. DNA for the CDR3: TGTGCCAGCAGCTTCTCTTATAGCTTATCGAATGAGCAGTTCTTC.

This clone appeared once. The chain recombines TRBV27 with TRBJ2-1; 9 bases align to TRBD1. The germline gives CDR1 MNHEY, CDR2 SMNVEV (reference sequence). V lost 10 bases to trimming and J lost 6 bases; unmatched junction nucleotides: 10. This CDR3 comprises 14 residues. For the CDR3, the DNA is TGTGCCACCCGACGGGGACAGGGAGGCAATGAGCAGTTCTTC. Translation: CATRRGQGGNEQFF.

V usage is TRBV28 and J usage is TRBJ1-4, with TRBD1 identical over 7 bases. Germline trimming cut 3 bases from V and 12 bases from J; bases unmatched to any gene: 13. This CDR3 comprises 15 residues. Germline V CDR1 and CDR2: MDHEN, SYDVKM. The CDR3 protein is CASSLPKGAVYQLFF. Written as DNA, the CDR3 is TGTGCCAGCAGTTTGCCAAAGGGGGCCGTCTACCAACTGTTTTTT.

The V call is TRBV9, the J call TRBJ2-5, with D possibly being TRBD2 (6 bases). The V gene's germline CDR1 is SGDLS and CDR2 YYNGEE. Trimming left V 3 bases short and J 1 base short, with 7 bases between. This CDR3 contains 13 residues. Written as DNA, the CDR3 is TGTGCCAGCAGCGGGGGACTCCAAGAGACCCAGTACTTC. Its translation is CASSGGLQETQYF.

The chain carries TRBV6-5 and TRBJ2-1, with a tentative D call TRBD2 (6 bases). CDR3 length: 15 amino acids. The V end lost 2 bases, the J end lost 3 bases, and 11 bases lay between the germline ends. The V gene's germline CDR1 is MNHEY and CDR2 SVGAGI. DNA for the CDR3: TGTGCCAGCAGTTACGGGGGAGGTAACTACAATGAGCAGTTCTTC. It is translated as CASSYGGGNYNEQFF.

CDR3 protein: CASSLGGSKETQYF. For the CDR3, the DNA is TGTGCCAGCAGCTTAGGCGGGAGTAAGGAGACCCAGTACTTC. The chain carries TRBV7-2 and TRBJ2-5; TRBD2 matches at 7 bases. This CDR3 comprises 14 residues. The trim removed 1 base at V and 5 bases at J, leaving 4 bases unmatched. The germline CDR1 and CDR2 sequences are SGHTA and FQGNSA. The whole variable domain, remainder taken from reference TRBV7-2 and TRBJ2-5, is GAGVSQSPSNKVTEKGKDVELRCDPISGHTALYWYRQSLGQGLEFLIYFQGNSAPDKSGLPSDRFSAERTGGSVSTLTIQRTQQEDSAVYLCASSLGGSKETQYFGPGTRLLVL.

The chain carries TRBV27 and TRBJ1-1, with no clear D. The CDR3 is made up of 15 amino acids. The V end was cut by 0 bases, the J end by 1 base, with 9 bases between. CDR1 MNHEY and CDR2 SMNVEV come from the germline V gene (reference sequence). The CDR3 DNA is TGTGCCAGCAGTTTATCGATGGCAGGGAACACTGAAGCTTTCTTT. Translating it yields CASSLSMAGNTEAFF.

The V call is TRBV6-2 or TRBV6-3, the J call TRBJ2-2, with D possibly matching TRBD2 (6 bases). Trimming took off 8 bases at V and 1 base at J, with 11 bases between the two ends. The germline V gene has CDR1 MNHEY and CDR2 SVGEGT. This CDR3 is built from 14 residues. CDR3: CASCLSGNTGELFF. DNA of the CDR3: TGTGCCAGCTGCCTTAGCGGGAACACCGGGGAGCTGTTTTTT.

The V call is TRBV19, the J call TRBJ2-3, with 9 bases matching TRBD2. V lost 3 bases to trimming and J lost 2 bases; unmatched junction nucleotides: 6. The CDR3 covers 16 residues. Germline CDR1 and CDR2: LNHDA and SQIVND (reference sequence). As DNA, the CDR3 is TGTGCCAGTAGTATCCTAGCGGGAACCAACACAGATACGCAGTATTTT. Translated: CASSILAGTNTDTQYF.

This chain uses TRBV5-6 with TRBJ2-5; D call uncertain. The CDR3 is made up of 13 amino acids. CDR1 is SGHDT, CDR2 YYEEEE, per germline. The V gene lost 0 bases and the J gene lost 0 bases, with 3 bases spanning the gap. The CDR3 DNA reads TGTGCCAGCAGCTTGGACAACCAAGAGACCCAGTACTTC. Protein product: CASSLDNQETQYF.

The chain couples TRBV15 to TRBJ2-3; 9 bases match TRBD1. Trimming removed 0 bases from V and 6 bases from J; junction bases left unmatched: 7. Germline CDR1 and CDR2: LNHNV and YYDKDF (reference sequence). This CDR3 is 16 amino acids long. CDR3 DNA sequence: TGTGCCACCAGCAGAGATATGGGACAGGGTCGCGATACGCAGTATTTT. Residues: CATSRDMGQGRDTQYF.

This chain joins TRBV6-2 or TRBV6-3 and TRBJ1-2, with D possibly being TRBD1 (5 bases). Germline V gene sequence: CDR1 MNHEY, CDR2 SVGEGT. Trimming shortened V by 2 bases and J by 7 bases, and 17 bases separated the two germline ends. The CDR3 totals 15 residues. The CDR3 coding sequence is TGTGCCAGCAGTTACACCGGAAGGGGCGCAAGTGGCTACACCTTC. Translation: CASSYTGRGASGYTF.

The chain uses TRBV4-3 and TRBJ2-7; D is unresolved. Trimming removed 0 bases at V and 0 bases at J, with 9 bases between. Germline-derived CDR1 and CDR2 are LGHNA and YSLEER. The CDR3 extends over 15 amino acids. The CDR3 DNA reads TGCGCCAGCAGCCAAGATTTGGAGAGCTCCTACGAGCAGTACTTC. It specifies CASSQDLESSYEQYF.